This passage covers 20 T cell receptor beta chains from one sample sequenced in a study of vaccination and CD4 T cells after COVID-19. No antigen has been identified for these receptors. Sequencing of DNA taken from cultured CD4+ T cells relied on the Oncomine TCR Beta short-read assay. TCRdb recomputed calls from the PCR reads with MiXCR, one row per CDR3 protein. Of some 10,000 distinct CDR3 sequences in the sample, around 20% were seen once. The treatment denotes: approximately nine-day PBMC culture with coronavirus spike peptide pools or control peptides (ViraFEST assay). This material consisted of CD4+ T cells from blood, cultured in vitro, taken after SARS-CoV-2 vaccination. The receptor set was obtained from a human donor who had recovered from COVID-19.

This clonotype was recorded a few times. This chain connects TRBV6-1 to TRBJ2-5, with 10 bases identical to TRBD2. Trimming removed 6 bases from V and 5 bases from J; junction bases left unmatched: 6. This CDR3 has 14 residues. Per the germline V gene, CDR1 is MNHNS and CDR2 is SASEGT. The CDR3 coding sequence is TGTGCCAGCAGCACTAGCGGGGCCCGGGAGACCCAGTACTTC. Translated: CASSTSGARETQYF.

This rearrangement joins TRBV20-1 to TRBJ1-3, with D uncertain. Deletions cut 1 base from V and 3 bases from J, with 10 bases between. The CDR3 has 14 amino acids. Germline CDR1 and CDR2: DFQATT and SNEGSKA (reference sequence). The CDR3 DNA reads TGCAGTGCTAGAGGGGCGCTAGGTGGAAACACCATATATTTT. Amino acid sequence: CSARGALGGNTIYF.

The chain links TRBV19 to TRBJ2-1; the D is unclear. The CDR3 sequence is 14 residues long. Trimming cost V 1 base and J 9 bases, with 13 bases left between them. CDR1 is LNHDA and CDR2 is SQIVND in the germline V gene (reference sequence). The CDR3 DNA reads TGTGCCAGTAGTATAGTTGGGCTCCCCGGTGAGCAGTTCTTC. Translating it yields CASSIVGLPGEQFF.

The chain couples TRBV11-3 to TRBJ2-3, with a weak D call TRBD1 (5 bases). The CDR3 covers 17 residues. Trimming pared 5 bases from V and 6 bases from J, leaving 24 bases between. Germline CDR1 and CDR2: SGHNT and YENEEA. The DNA for the CDR3 is TGTGCCAGCAGCCAAAGGGGTGGGTCCGGATTAGGGGATACGCAGTATTTT. Protein: CASSQRGGSGLGDTQYF.

This clonotype turned up a few times. The chain combines TRBV25-1 with TRBJ2-5; 12 nucleotides align to TRBD2. J was trimmed by 4 bases and V by 3 bases; bases with no gene match: 3. The CDR3 has 15 amino acids. Per the germline V gene, CDR1 is MGHDK and CDR2 is SYGVNS. As DNA, the CDR3 is TGTGCCAGCAGTGACGTACTAGCGGGAGGAGAGACCCAGTACTTC. This encodes CASSDVLAGGETQYF.

This rearrangement joins TRBV27 to TRBJ1-6; the match to TRBD1 covers 7 bases. The CDR3 is made up of 14 amino acids. The ends lost 8 bases at V and 4 bases at J; junction bases unmatched: 5. Germline assignment: CDR1 MNHEY and CDR2 SMNVEV (reference sequence). The CDR3 reads CASSGTVYNSPLHF. The CDR3 nucleotides read TGTGCCAGCTCTGGGACAGTATATAATTCACCCCTCCACTTT.

The chain recombines TRBV19 with TRBJ2-5; 8 positions agree with TRBD1. V lost 6 bases to trimming and J lost 6 bases; unmatched junction nucleotides: 6. CDR1 is LNHDA, CDR2 SQIVND, per germline (reference sequence). The CDR3 runs 13 residues. The CDR3 DNA follows: TGTGCCAGTAGGCCGGACAGGGTTAAGACCCAGTACTTC. Protein: CASRPDRVKTQYF.

The V and J genes are TRBV7-2 and TRBJ1-5; D is ambiguous. V gave up 3 bases and J gave up 1 base, with 10 bases separating them. CDR1 and CDR2 (germline): SGHTA, FQGNSA. This CDR3 comprises 15 residues. This CDR3 reads CASSLLVTSNQPQHF. The CDR3 nucleotides read TGTGCCAGCAGCTTGTTGGTCACGAGCAATCAGCCCCAGCATTTT. The entire variable domain, with the rest obtained from reference TRBV7-2 and TRBJ1-5, is as follows: GAGVSQSPSNKVTEKGKDVELRCDPISGHTALYWYRQSLGQGLEFLIYFQGNSAPDKSGLPSDRFSAERTGGSVSTLTIQRTQQEDSAVYLCASSLLVTSNQPQHFGDGTRLSIL.

The rearrangement joins TRBV14 to TRBJ2-5; D perhaps matches TRBD2 (5 bases). Trimming stripped 4 bases from V and 4 bases from J, with 13 bases between. Germline V lookup: CDR1 SGHDN, CDR2 FVKESK. The CDR3 is 14 residues long. As DNA, the CDR3 is TGTGCCAGCAGCCCCTACGGGGTCAGAGAGACCCAGTACTTC. Amino acid sequence: CASSPYGVRETQYF.

J is TRBJ2-4 and V is TRBV10-3; the D call may be TRBD1 or TRBD2 (5 bases each). The germline V gene has CDR1 ENHRY and CDR2 SYGVKD. V was cut by 8 bases and J by 2 bases, with 16 bases left in between. The CDR3 totals 15 residues. The CDR3 DNA is TGTGCCATCGGCCGGGACGAGATGCCCAAAAACATTCAGTACTTC. It is translated as CAIGRDEMPKNIQYF.

The rearrangement uses TRBV27 and TRBJ2-7, with 10 bases aligning to TRBD1. Germline V gene data show CDR1 as MNHEY and CDR2 as SMNVEV (reference sequence). The CDR3 is 16 residues long. V was pared by 6 bases and J by 3 bases, with 11 bases of the junction left unmatched. The CDR3 DNA reads TGTGCCAGCAGCCGCCAAAGACAGGGGGCTAACTACGAGCAGTACTTC. It specifies CASSRQRQGANYEQYF.

This clonotype was counted a few times. This rearrangement joins TRBV19 to TRBJ1-5, with 8 nucleotides matching TRBD1. Germline-derived CDR1 and CDR2 are LNHDA and SQIVND (reference sequence). V was pared by 6 bases and J by 4 bases, with 2 bases of the junction left unmatched. CDR3 length: 13 amino acids. This CDR3 is CASRGTGNQPQHF. Here the CDR3 DNA reads TGTGCCAGTAGGGGGACAGGTAATCAGCCCCAGCATTTT.

By proportion, this clonotype is medium-sized. The rearrangement joins TRBV24-1 to TRBJ2-3, with a possible D match to TRBD2 (6 bases). V lost 3 bases and J 6 bases, leaving 12 bases between the germline ends. The CDR3 contains 14 residues. Germline V CDR1 and CDR2: KGHDR, SFDVKD. The chain's CDR3 is CATSDVPGLDTQYF. The CDR3 DNA is TGTGCCACCAGTGATGTCCCGGGACTTGATACGCAGTATTTT.

In its sample, this clonotype ranks as medium-sized (0.01 to 0.1%). V usage is TRBV19 and J usage is TRBJ2-3; D gene ambiguous. This CDR3 is 15 amino acids long. In germline, CDR1 is LNHDA, CDR2 SQIVND (reference sequence). The V and J ends lost 7 bases and 1 base respectively, with 15 bases between them. Here the CDR3 reads CASTPRRQCTDTQYF. In DNA form, the CDR3 reads TGTGCCAGTACCCCCCGTAGGCAATGCACAGATACGCAGTATTTT.

This clonotype occurred a few times. The J gene is TRBJ1-2, the V gene TRBV28, with D unresolved. CDR1 and CDR2 from the germline V gene are MDHEN and SYDVKM. CDR3 length equals 15 residues. The ends were cut back, 3 bases at V and 1 base at J, with 12 bases in the middle. The CDR3 here is CASSFSGGNNYGYTF. The CDR3 nucleotides read TGTGCCAGCAGTTTTTCCGGCGGGAATAACTATGGCTACACCTTC.

This chain links TRBV4-1 with TRBJ2-7, with D tentatively TRBD1 (6 bases). V lost 2 bases, J lost 3 bases, and 8 bases lay in between. The CDR3 is made up of 13 amino acids. Germline V gene lookup returns CDR1 MGHRA and CDR2 YSYEKL. The CDR3 DNA reads TGCGCCAGCAGCCAACAACAGGGCTACGAGCAGTACTTC. Translating gives CASSQQQGYEQYF.

To note about this clonotype: A much larger clone is a single base away; this may be a read error. This chain links TRBV27 with TRBJ2-1, with 7 bases identical to TRBD2. This CDR3 region has 15 residues. CDR1 and CDR2 from the germline V gene are MNHEY and SMNVEV (reference sequence). The CDR3 sequence is CASSPREGSYNGQFF. For the CDR3, the DNA is TGTGCCAGCAGTCCCAGGGAGGGCTCCTACAATGGGCAGTTCTTC.

This clonotype is classed as medium-sized. This chain uses TRBV27 with TRBJ2-5; the D gene is possibly TRBD2 (6 bases). Germline-derived CDR1 and CDR2 are MNHEY and SMNVEV (reference sequence). The CDR3 sequence is 14 residues long. V lost 8 bases and J lost 2, with 15 bases in between. Written as DNA, the CDR3 is TGTGCCAGCTCCCTTTGGGGGAGGCAAGAGACCCAGTACTTC. This translates into CASSLWGRQETQYF.

The chain is built from TRBV12-3 or TRBV12-4 and TRBJ2-1; TRBD2 is a possible D gene (5 bases). CDR3 length equals 14 residues. V lost 6 bases to trimming and J lost 12 bases, with 21 bases between them. The CDR3 protein is CASSFSGMGGRQFF. CDR3 in DNA: TGTGCCAGCAGCTTCTCGGGGATGGGTGGTAGGCAGTTCTTC.

The chain joins TRBV7-2 to TRBJ1-5; unclear D gene. The CDR3 sequence is 15 residues long. The germline CDR1 and CDR2 sequences are SGHTA and FQGNSA. Trimming shortened V by 1 base and J by 0 bases, and 7 bases separated the two germline ends. CDR3 loop: CASSLVSNSNQPQHF. In DNA form, the CDR3 reads TGTGCCAGCAGCTTAGTCAGTAATAGCAATCAGCCCCAGCATTTT. The full variable domain, in which reference TRBV7-2 and TRBJ1-5 provide the parts outside the CDR3, is GAGVSQSPSNKVTEKGKDVELRCDPISGHTALYWYRQSLGQGLEFLIYFQGNSAPDKSGLPSDRFSAERTGGSVSTLTIQRTQQEDSAVYLCASSLVSNSNQPQHFGDGTRLSIL.